This TCR beta chain comes out of a study of blood T cells in healthy people across ages. Overall study results and limits: Naive and antigen-experienced cells were not separated, limiting conclusive comparison. Estimates of total diversity, which came from one million sequenced T cells, were considered to be underestimates.

A J-beta primer mix and a sample-barcoded 5' primer were used in a second PCR of about 7 to 12 cycles. Each cDNA molecule carried a tag from a template-switch adaptor that contained 12 random nucleotides. MiXCR was run by TCRdb on the 5' RACE reads, yielding one entry per CDR3 protein. The data contain some 860,000 distinct CDR3 sequences, more than 50% of them seen just once; the ten biggest clones take up more than 25%. This clonotype was observed once. The target antigen is unknown. Donors ranged from about 6 to 95 years old and were healthy Caucasians in Russia. The CDR3 sequence is 14 residues long. In germline, CDR1 is SNHLY, CDR2 FYNNEI. The V end was cut by 7 bases, the J end by 3 bases, with 16 bases between.

Sequenced: blood. The chain employs TRBV2 and TRBJ2-7; D is unclear. The clonotype was recovered from a man aged 35 to 55 in good health. CDR3 loop: CASNDGDLGYEQYF. Written as DNA, the CDR3 is TGTGCCAGCAATGACGGTGACCTCGGCTACGAGCAGTACTTC.